A selection of T cell receptor beta chains follows, all from one sample in a study of cytomegalovirus exposure and HLA in healthy donors. Here immunoSEQ multiplex PCR was the method, and the copy in TCRdb shows in-frame clones only, minus some. The sample lists approximately 160,000 clones, about 80% seen once, with approximately 1.5% in the top ten. Sequencing was carried out using PBMCs. These receptors all come from a young woman in good health and CMV-seropositive. Each CDR3 is given without its conserved first and last residue. Fields, in order: D gene, V gene, J gene, CDR3 protein. The D gene is left open where the match is weak.

d_call: NA
v_call: TRBV6-4
j_call: TRBJ2-3
cdr3_aa: ASSDSGLSTDTQY

d_call: TRBD1
v_call: TRBV5-1
j_call: TRBJ2-7
cdr3_aa: ASSSGQGLSEQY

d_call: NA
v_call: TRBV30
j_call: TRBJ2-2
cdr3_aa: AWKRELGLRNGELF

d_call: TRBD2
v_call: TRBV7-9
j_call: TRBJ2-5
cdr3_aa: ASSFRPSGREETQY

d_call: NA
v_call: TRBV29-1
j_call: TRBJ2-7
cdr3_aa: SVGRDGGPYEQY

d_call: NA
v_call: TRBV15
j_call: TRBJ2-7
cdr3_aa: ATSRDYQRYEQY

d_call: TRBD2
v_call: TRBV5-1
j_call: TRBJ2-3
cdr3_aa: ASSLDGASGSYLDTQY

d_call: TRBD1
v_call: TRBV28
j_call: TRBJ2-5
cdr3_aa: ASSLKTGTVQETQY

d_call: TRBD1
v_call: TRBV10-2
j_call: TRBJ2-2
cdr3_aa: ASTPTGGADTGELF

d_call: NA
v_call: TRBV2
j_call: TRBJ1-4
cdr3_aa: ASRLGQSPNEKLF

d_call: NA
v_call: TRBV7-6
j_call: TRBJ2-7
cdr3_aa: ASSPGTAGAYEQY

d_call: TRBD1
v_call: TRBV30
j_call: TRBJ2-7
cdr3_aa: AWSVDRGRDSYEQY

d_call: NA
v_call: TRBV7-9
j_call: TRBJ2-5
cdr3_aa: ASSLGRTEYQETQY

d_call: TRBD2
v_call: TRBV27
j_call: TRBJ2-7
cdr3_aa: ASSLGTSGYEQY

d_call: NA
v_call: TRBV5-1
j_call: TRBJ2-1
cdr3_aa: ASSLRVSSYNEQF

d_call: NA
v_call: TRBV7-8
j_call: TRBJ2-1
cdr3_aa: ASSPGPRADEQF

d_call: TRBD2
v_call: TRBV28
j_call: TRBJ2-1
cdr3_aa: ASREGLAIYNEQF

d_call: NA
v_call: TRBV7-3
j_call: TRBJ2-5
cdr3_aa: ASSIGRGETQY

d_call: TRBD2
v_call: TRBV18
j_call: TRBJ2-2
cdr3_aa: ASSPAGGGRSTGELF

d_call: NA
v_call: TRBV4-2
j_call: TRBJ2-1
cdr3_aa: ASSQDLAEYNEQF

d_call: NA
v_call: TRBV27
j_call: TRBJ1-5
cdr3_aa: ASSTGGGQAQH

d_call: NA
v_call: TRBV4-1
j_call: TRBJ2-7
cdr3_aa: ASSQDSLDSSYEQY

d_call: NA
v_call: TRBV5-8
j_call: TRBJ1-3
cdr3_aa: ASSPQAGSGNTIY

d_call: NA
v_call: TRBV4-1
j_call: TRBJ2-7
cdr3_aa: ASSQGAEQY

d_call: NA
v_call: TRBV19
j_call: TRBJ1-4
cdr3_aa: ASSNLGRGSDEKLF